The clone carrying this TCR beta chain was counted a few times. The target antigen is unknown. This is likely a read error, given that the CDR3 carries no conserved phenylalanine or tryptophan at its end. The limits of the CDR3 on the DNA are not certain, so only TCRdb's listed CDR3 is given. These data are taken from a study of tumor and adjacent non-tumor tissue in lung cancer. General observations from the study: Patients with more diverse tumor TCRs had worse survival.

The CDR3 adds up to 13 amino acids, both ends counted. Germline loops: CDR1 SQVTM, CDR2 ANQGSEA. No cell sorting was done before RNA was extracted from the tissue. Three rounds of nested PCR, following a modified ARM-PCR protocol, produced the TCRbeta library. TCRdb reprocessed the multiplex PCR reads via MiXCR and lists one record per CDR3 protein. This sample has some 71,000 distinct CDR3 sequences; 72% occur once, and the top ten carry roughly 9%. This sequence was found in a woman aged 40 to 50 with non-small cell lung cancer. The chain uses TRBV29-1 and TRBJ1-5; the table's D gene call, TRBD1, was not cross checked with the DNA. The sample consisted of lung tumor tissue. CDR3 sequence: CSVEFQGDQPQHL.